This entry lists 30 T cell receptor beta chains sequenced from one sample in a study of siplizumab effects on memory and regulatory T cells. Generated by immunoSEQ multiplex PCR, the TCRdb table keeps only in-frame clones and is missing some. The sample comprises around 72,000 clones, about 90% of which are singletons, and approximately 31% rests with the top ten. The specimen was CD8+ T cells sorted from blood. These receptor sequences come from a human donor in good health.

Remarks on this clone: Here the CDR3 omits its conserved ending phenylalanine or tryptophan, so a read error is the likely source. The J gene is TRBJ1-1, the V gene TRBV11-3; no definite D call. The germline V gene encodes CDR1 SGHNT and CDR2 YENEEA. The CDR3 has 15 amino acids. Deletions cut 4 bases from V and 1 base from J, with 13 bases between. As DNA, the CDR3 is TGTGCCAGCAGCTCCCGGAATGGACCGAACACTGAAGCTTTCGTT. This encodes CASSSRNGPNTEAFV.

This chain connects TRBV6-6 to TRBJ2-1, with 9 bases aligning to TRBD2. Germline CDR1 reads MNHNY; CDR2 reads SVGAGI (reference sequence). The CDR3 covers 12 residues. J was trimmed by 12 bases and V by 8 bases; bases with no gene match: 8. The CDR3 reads CASGNSGGGQFF. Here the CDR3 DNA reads TGTGCCAGCGGTAATAGCGGGGGCGGGCAGTTCTTC.

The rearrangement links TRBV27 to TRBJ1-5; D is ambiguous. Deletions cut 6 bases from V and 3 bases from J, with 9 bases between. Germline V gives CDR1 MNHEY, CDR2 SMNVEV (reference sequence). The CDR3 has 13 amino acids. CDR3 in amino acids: CASREYPNQPQHF. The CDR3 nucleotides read TGTGCCAGCAGGGAGTACCCCAATCAGCCCCAGCATTTT.

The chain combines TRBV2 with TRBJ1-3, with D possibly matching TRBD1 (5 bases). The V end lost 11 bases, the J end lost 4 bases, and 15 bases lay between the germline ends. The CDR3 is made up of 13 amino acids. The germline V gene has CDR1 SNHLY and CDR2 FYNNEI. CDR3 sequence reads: CAGTGAFGNTIYF. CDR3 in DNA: TGTGCCGGAACAGGAGCGTTCGGAAACACCATATATTTT.

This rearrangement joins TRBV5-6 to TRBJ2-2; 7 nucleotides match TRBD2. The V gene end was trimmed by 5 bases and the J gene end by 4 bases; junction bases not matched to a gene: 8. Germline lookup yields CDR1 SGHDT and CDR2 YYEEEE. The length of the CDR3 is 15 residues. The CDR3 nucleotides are TGTGCCAGCAGGTTATGGGGGAGGGCCACCGGGGAGCTGTTTTTT. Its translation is CASRLWGRATGELFF.

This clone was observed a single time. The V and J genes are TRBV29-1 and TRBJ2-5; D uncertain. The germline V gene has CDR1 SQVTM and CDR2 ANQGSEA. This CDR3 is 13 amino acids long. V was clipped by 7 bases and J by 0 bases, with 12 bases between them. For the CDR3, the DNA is TGCAGCGGGCGGATGGTAAACCAAGAGACCCAGTACTTC. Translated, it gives CSGRMVNQETQYF.

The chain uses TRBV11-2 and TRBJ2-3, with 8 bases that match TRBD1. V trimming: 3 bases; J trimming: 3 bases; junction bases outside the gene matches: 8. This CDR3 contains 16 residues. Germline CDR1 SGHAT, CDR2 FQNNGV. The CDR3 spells CASSFRGREGTDTQYF. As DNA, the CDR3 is TGTGCCAGCAGCTTCAGGGGGCGCGAAGGGACAGATACGCAGTATTTT. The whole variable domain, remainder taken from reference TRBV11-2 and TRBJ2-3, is EAGVAQSPRYKIIEKRQSVAFWCNPISGHATLYWYQQILGQGPKLLIQFQNNGVVDDSQLPKDRFSAERLKGVDSTLKIQPAKLEDSAVYLCASSFRGREGTDTQYFGPGTRLTVL.

CDR3 protein: CASSPTLAGTNTEAFF. CDR3 nucleotide sequence: TGTGCCAGCAGTCCAACACTAGCGGGGACAAACACTGAAGCTTTCTTT. This rearrangement joins TRBV27 to TRBJ1-1; possibly TRBD1 for D (6 bases). Germline values: CDR1 MNHEY, CDR2 SMNVEV (reference sequence). V gave up 5 bases and J gave up 2 bases, with 18 bases separating them. This CDR3 is built from 16 residues.

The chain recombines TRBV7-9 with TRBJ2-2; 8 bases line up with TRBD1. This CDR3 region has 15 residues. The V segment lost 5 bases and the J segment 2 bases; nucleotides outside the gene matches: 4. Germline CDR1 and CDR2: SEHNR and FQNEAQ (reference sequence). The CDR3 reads CASSRTGPNTGELFF. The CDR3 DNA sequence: TGTGCCAGCAGCCGGACAGGGCCCAACACCGGGGAGCTGTTTTTT.

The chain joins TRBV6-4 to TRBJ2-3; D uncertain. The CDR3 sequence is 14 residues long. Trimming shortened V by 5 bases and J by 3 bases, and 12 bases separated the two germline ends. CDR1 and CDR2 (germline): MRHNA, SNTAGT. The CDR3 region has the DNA TGTGCCAGCAGTCAGGACCCGACAACAGATACGCAGTATTTT. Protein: CASSQDPTTDTQYF.

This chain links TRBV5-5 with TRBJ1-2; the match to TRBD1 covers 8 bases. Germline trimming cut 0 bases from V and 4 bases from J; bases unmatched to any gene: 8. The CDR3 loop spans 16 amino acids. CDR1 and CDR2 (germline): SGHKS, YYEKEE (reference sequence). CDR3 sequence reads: CASSLEVRGLPYGYTF. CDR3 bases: TGTGCCAGCAGCTTGGAGGTCAGGGGGCTCCCCTATGGCTACACCTTC. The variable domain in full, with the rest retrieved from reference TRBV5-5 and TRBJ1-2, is DAGVTQSPTHLIKTRGQQVTLRCSPISGHKSVSWYQQVLGQGPQFIFQYYEKEERGRGNFPDRFSARQFPNYSSELNVNALLLGDSALYLCASSLEVRGLPYGYTFGSGTRLTVV.

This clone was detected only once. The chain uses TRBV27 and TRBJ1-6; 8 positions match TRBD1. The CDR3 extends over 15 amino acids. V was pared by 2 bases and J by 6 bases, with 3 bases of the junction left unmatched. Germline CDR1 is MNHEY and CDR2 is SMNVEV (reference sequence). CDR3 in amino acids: CASSLRTGTNSPLHF. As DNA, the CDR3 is TGTGCCAGCAGTTTAAGGACAGGGACTAATTCACCCCTCCACTTT.

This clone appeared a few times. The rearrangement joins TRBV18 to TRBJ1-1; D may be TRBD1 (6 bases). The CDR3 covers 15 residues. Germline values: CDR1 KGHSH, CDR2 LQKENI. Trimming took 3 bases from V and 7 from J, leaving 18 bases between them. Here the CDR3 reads CASSPDSPGQYEAFF. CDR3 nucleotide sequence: TGTGCCAGCTCACCGGACAGCCCGGGCCAATATGAAGCTTTCTTT.

The CDR3, as DNA: TGTGCCAGCACACAGCGAACGTCCGTTGAGACCCAGTACTTC. Its protein is CASTQRTSVETQYF. The rearrangement joins TRBV6-1 to TRBJ2-5; D gene ambiguous. The V gene's germline CDR1 is MNHNS and CDR2 SASEGT. The CDR3 is made up of 14 amino acids. The V gene lost 7 bases and the J gene lost 5 bases, with 17 bases spanning the gap.

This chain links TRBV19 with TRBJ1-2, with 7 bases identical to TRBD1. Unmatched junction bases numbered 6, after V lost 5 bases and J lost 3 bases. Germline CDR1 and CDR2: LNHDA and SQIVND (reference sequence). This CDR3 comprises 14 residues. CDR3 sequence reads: CASSGRGTDYGYTF. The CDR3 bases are TGTGCCAGTAGTGGACGAGGGACAGACTATGGCTACACCTTC.

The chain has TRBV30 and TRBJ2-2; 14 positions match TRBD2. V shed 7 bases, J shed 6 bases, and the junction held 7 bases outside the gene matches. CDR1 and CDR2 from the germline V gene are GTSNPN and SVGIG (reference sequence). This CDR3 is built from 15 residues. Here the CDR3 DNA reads TGTGCCTCCTCACAGGGACTAGCGGGAGCCGGGGAGCTGTTTTTT. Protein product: CASSQGLAGAGELFF.

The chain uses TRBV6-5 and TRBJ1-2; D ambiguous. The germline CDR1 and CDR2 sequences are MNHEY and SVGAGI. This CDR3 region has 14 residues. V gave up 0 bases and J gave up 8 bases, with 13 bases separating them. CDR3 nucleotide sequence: TGTGCCAGCAGTTACTCGACGGGGTTGGGCGGCTACACCTTC. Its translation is CASSYSTGLGGYTF.

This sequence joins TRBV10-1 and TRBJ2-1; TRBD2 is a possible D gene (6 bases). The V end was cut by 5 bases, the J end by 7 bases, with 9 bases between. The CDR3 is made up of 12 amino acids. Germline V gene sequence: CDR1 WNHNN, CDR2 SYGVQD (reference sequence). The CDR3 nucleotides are TGCGCCAGCAGTCTCGGGGGAAATGAGCAGTTCTTC. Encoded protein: CASSLGGNEQFF.

The CDR3 nucleotides read TGTGCCAGCAGCCCAGACTTCTCCTACAATGAGCAGTTCTTC. It encodes CASSPDFSYNEQFF. This chain joins TRBV6-1 and TRBJ2-1; D gene ambiguous. The CDR3 consists of 14 residues. Trimming took off 6 bases at V and 0 bases at J, with 9 bases between the two ends. Germline loops: CDR1 MNHNS, CDR2 SASEGT.

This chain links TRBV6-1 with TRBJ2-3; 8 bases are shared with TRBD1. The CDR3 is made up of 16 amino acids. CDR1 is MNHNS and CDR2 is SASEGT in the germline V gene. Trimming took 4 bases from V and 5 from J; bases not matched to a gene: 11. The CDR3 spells CASSVKETGVGDTQYF. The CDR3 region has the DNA TGTGCCAGCAGTGTTAAAGAGACAGGGGTGGGAGATACGCAGTATTTT.

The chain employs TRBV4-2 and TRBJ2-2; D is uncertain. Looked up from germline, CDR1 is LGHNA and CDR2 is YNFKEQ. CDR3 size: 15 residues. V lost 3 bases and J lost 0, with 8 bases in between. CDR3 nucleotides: TGTGCCAGCAGCCAGCTATCTGCGAACACCGGGGAGCTGTTTTTT. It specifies CASSQLSANTGELFF.

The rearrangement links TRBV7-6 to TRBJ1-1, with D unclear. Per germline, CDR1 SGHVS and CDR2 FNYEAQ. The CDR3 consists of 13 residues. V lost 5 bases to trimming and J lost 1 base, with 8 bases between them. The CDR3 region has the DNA TGTGCCAGCAGCCAGCTAGAGAACACTGAAGCTTTCTTT. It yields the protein CASSQLENTEAFF.

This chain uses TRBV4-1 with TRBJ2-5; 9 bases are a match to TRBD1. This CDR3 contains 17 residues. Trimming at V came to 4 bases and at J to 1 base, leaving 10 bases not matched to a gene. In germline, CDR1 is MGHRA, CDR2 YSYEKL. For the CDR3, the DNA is TGCGCCAGCAGCCGTACCCCGGGACAGGGCGGCCAAGAGACCCAGTACTTC. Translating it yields CASSRTPGQGGQETQYF.

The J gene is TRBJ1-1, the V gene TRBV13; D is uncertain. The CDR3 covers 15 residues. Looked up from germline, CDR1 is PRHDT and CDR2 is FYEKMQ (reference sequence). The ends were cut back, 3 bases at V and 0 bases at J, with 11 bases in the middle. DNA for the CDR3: TGTGCCAGCAGCTTGGCGGATGAAATGAACACTGAAGCTTTCTTT. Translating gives CASSLADEMNTEAFF.

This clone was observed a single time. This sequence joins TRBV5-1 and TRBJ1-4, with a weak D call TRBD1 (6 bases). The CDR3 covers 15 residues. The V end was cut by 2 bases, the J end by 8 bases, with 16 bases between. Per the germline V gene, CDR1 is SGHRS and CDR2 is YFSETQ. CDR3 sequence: CASSFSSQGNEKLFF. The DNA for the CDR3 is TGCGCCAGCAGCTTTTCAAGCCAGGGGAACGAAAAACTGTTTTTT.

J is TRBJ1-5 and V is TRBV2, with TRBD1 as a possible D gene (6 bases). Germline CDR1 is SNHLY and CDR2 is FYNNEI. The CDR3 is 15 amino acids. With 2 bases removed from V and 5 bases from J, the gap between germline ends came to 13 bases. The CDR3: CASSESFGGHQPQHF. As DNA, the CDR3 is TGTGCCAGCAGTGAATCATTTGGGGGGCATCAGCCCCAGCATTTT.

The CDR3 loop reads CATSRDLGTGTYEQYF. CDR3 nucleotide sequence: TGTGCCACCAGCAGAGATCTAGGGACAGGGACCTACGAGCAGTACTTC. J is TRBJ2-7 and V is TRBV15, with 9 bases matching TRBD1. V was clipped by 0 bases and J by 2 bases; unmatched bases: 5. Per the germline V gene, CDR1 is LNHNV and CDR2 is YYDKDF (reference sequence). The CDR3 length is 16 residues.

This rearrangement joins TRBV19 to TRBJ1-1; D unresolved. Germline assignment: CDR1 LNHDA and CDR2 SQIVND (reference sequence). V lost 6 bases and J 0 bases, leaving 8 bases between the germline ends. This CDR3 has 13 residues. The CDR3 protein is CASSHAMNTEAFF. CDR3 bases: TGTGCCAGTAGCCACGCTATGAACACTGAAGCTTTCTTT. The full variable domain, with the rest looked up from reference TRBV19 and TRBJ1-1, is DGGITQSPKYLFRKEGQNVTLSCEQNLNHDAMYWYRQDPGQGLRLIYYSQIVNDFQKGDIAEGYSVSREKKESFPLTVTSAQKNPTAFYLCASSHAMNTEAFFGQGTRLTVV.

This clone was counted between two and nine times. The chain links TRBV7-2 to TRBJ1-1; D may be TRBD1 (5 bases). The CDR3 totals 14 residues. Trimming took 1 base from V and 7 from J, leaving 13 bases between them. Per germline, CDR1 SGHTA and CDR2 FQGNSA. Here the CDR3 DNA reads TGTGCCAGCAGCTTAGAAGTGATGGGGGTTGAAGCTTTCTTT. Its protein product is CASSLEVMGVEAFF.

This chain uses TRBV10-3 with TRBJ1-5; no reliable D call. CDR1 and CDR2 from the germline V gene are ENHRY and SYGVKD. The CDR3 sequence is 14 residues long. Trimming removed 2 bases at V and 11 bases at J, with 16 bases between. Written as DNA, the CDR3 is TGTGCCATCAGTGAGGAGGGATTCTCGCAAACCCAGCATTTT. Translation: CAISEEGFSQTQHF.